The clone carrying this T cell receptor (beta chain) has only a few counts. The data stem from a study of blood T cell repertoires in COVID-19. Living in about two dozen US areas, the participants were between about 18 and 100 years of age. In the original analysis: Reference gene primer amplification in the assay estimated nucleated cell counts. Measured with immunoSEQ multiplex PCR; TCRdb has only the in-frame clones, and not every one. V, J and clone size derive from that table, while D and trimming were established from the DNA sequence. Found here are about 400,000 clones, 88% of them singletons; the top ten hold approximately 2.1%. V lost 4 bases, J lost 8 bases, and 13 bases stayed unmatched. In germline, CDR1 is SGHRS, CDR2 YFSETQ. The CDR3 is 15 amino acids.

Sequenced sample: PBMCs or T cells enriched from blood (not recorded which). The clonotype was recovered from a woman in her 40s with acute COVID-19. This chain connects TRBV5-1 to TRBJ1-2; 8 bases map to TRBD1. This chain's CDR3 is CASSIQGEQGGGYTF. The CDR3 nucleotides read TGCGCCAGCAGCATACAGGGGGAGCAGGGTGGAGGCTACACCTTC.